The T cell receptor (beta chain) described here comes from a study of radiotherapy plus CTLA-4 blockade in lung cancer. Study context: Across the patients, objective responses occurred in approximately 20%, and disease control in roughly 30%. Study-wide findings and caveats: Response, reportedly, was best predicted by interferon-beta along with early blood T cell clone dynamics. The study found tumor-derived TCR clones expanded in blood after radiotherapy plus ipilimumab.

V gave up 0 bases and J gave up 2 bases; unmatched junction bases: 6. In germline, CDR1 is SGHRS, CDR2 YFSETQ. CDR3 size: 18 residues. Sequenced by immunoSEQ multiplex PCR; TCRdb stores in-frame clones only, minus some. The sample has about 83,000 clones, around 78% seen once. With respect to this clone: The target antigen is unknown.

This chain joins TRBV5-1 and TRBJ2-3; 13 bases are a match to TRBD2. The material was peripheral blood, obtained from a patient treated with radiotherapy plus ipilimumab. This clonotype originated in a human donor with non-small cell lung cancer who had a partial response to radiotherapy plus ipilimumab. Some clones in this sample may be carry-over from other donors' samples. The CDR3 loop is CASSLEGLAGYLTDTQYF. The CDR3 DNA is TGCGCCAGCAGCTTGGAGGGACTAGCGGGGTATCTCACAGATACGCAGTATTTT.